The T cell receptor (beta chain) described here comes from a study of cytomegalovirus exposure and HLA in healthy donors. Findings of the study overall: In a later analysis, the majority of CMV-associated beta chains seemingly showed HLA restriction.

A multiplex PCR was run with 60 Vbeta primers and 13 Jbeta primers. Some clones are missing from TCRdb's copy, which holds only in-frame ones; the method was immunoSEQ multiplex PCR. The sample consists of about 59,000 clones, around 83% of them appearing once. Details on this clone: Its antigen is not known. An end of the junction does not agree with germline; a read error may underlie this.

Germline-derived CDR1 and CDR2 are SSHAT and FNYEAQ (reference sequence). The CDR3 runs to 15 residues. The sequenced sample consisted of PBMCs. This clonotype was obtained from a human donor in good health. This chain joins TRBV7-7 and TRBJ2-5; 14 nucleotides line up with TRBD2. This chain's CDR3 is CASSLGLAGGETQYF. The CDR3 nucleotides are TGTGCTAGCAGCTTAGGACTAGCGGGGGGTGAGACCCAGTACTTC. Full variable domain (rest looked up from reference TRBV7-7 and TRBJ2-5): GAGVSQSPRYKVTKRGQDVTLRCDPISSHATLYWYQQALGQGPEFLTYFNYEAQPDKSGLPSDRFSAERPEGSISTLTIQRTEQRDSAMYRCASSLGLAGGETQYFGPGTRLLVL.